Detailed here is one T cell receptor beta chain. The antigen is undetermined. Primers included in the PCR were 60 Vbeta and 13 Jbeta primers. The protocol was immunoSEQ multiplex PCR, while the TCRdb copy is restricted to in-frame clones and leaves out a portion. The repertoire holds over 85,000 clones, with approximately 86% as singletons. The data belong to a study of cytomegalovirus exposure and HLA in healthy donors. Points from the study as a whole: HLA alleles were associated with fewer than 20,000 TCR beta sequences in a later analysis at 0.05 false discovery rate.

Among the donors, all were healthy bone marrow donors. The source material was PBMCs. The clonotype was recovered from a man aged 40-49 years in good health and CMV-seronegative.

The CDR3 DNA reads as TGCAGCGCGAAACTAGCGGGTAGAGGTGAGACCCAGTACTTC. This gives the protein CSAKLAGRGETQYF. The rearrangement uses TRBV29-1 and TRBJ2-5; 9 bases are shared with TRBD2. The CDR3 extends over 14 amino acids. Germline V lookup: CDR1 SQVTM, CDR2 ANQGSEA. Germline trimming cut 7 bases from V and 5 bases from J; bases unmatched to any gene: 11.